This TCR beta chain originates from a study of T cell changes during pregnancy in multiple sclerosis. Libraries were prepared by immunoSEQ multiplex PCR; TCRdb keeps only in-frame clonotypes and omits some of them. The table has 30,000 to 45,000 clones, roughly 91% seen once; the top ten hold approximately 6.1%. CDR1 and CDR2 from the germline V gene are SGHTA and FQGNSA. Trimming took 5 bases from V and 1 from J, leaving 8 bases between them. The CDR3 loop spans 13 amino acids. This clonotype was sampled from a female donor with multiple sclerosis, enrolled in a pregnancy study. Here the sequenced sample was CD8+ T cells from peripheral blood mononuclear cells, taken in the second trimester of pregnancy. This sequence joins TRBV7-2 and TRBJ2-5; no clear D gene. In DNA form, the CDR3 reads TGTGCCAGCAGCCCTACTTTCCAAGAGACCCAGTACTTC. The encoded protein is CASSPTFQETQYF.